The T cell receptor beta chain described here comes from a study of T cells after yellow fever vaccination. In the study overall: Those fractions that held only low numbers of cells were prepared using the SMART-Seq v4 Ultra Low Input RNA kit.

This clonotype showed up just a few times. Its cognate antigen is unknown. Production of TCR cDNA was by 5'RACE template switching, which also added a universal primer site and UMIs. TCRdb reprocessed the 5' RACE reads via MiXCR and lists one record per CDR3 protein. Here the sample spans some 560,000 distinct CDR3 sequences, 15% to 20% being singletons. Overall study results and limits: There was a small share of clonotypes that showed up in both the CD4 and CD8 compartments.

Source: PBMCs, taken 15 days after the yellow fever booster vaccination. This TCR was sampled from a man aged 25-45 years who received the YFV17D yellow fever vaccine.

CDR3 in DNA: TGTGCCAGCAGCCCCACCACCGGGGAGCTGTTTTTT. Its protein product is CASSPTTGELFF. The chain recombines TRBV7-8 with TRBJ2-2; D is undetermined. The ends were cut back, 5 bases at V and 4 bases at J, with 5 bases in the middle. The CDR3 is made up of 12 amino acids. Germline V gene data show CDR1 as SGHVS and CDR2 as FQNEAQ.